The 22 T cell receptor beta chains below all came from one sample that was sequenced in a study of blood T cell repertoires in COVID-19. Assay: immunoSEQ multiplex PCR; the TCRdb copy retains only in-frame clones and omits some. The sample carries approximately 300,000 clones, around 90% recorded once. The sequenced sample was peripheral blood. These receptors all stem from a woman aged 40 to 55 with COVID-19, enrolled during active disease.

The V gene is TRBV28, the J gene TRBJ2-1; D gene unclear. This CDR3 has 16 amino acids. The germline CDR1 and CDR2 sequences are MDHEN and SYDVKM. The V end was cut by 3 bases, the J end by 0 bases, with 12 bases between. The DNA for the CDR3 is TGTGCCAGCAGTTTTGTACAGCCTTACTCCTACAATGAGCAGTTCTTC. Residues: CASSFVQPYSYNEQFF.

V is TRBV10-3 and J is TRBJ2-3; 10 nucleotides line up with TRBD2. This CDR3 region has 15 residues. Germline CDR1 and CDR2: ENHRY and SYGVKD. After removal of 3 bases from V and 4 bases from J, the junction contained 4 bases not matched to a gene. The DNA of the CDR3 is TGTGCCATCAGTGAAGGGACTAGCGCAGCAGATACGCAGTATTTT. This gives the protein CAISEGTSAADTQYF.

The chain employs TRBV12-3 or TRBV12-4 and TRBJ2-1; D possibly corresponds to TRBD2 (5 bases). The CDR3 has 12 residues. Trimming pared 6 bases from V and 12 bases from J, leaving 15 bases between. CDR3 in DNA: TGTGCCAGCAGGGCGGCCCGAGGAGGGCAGTTCTTC. Its translation: CASRAARGGQFF.

This chain uses TRBV9 with TRBJ2-3, with TRBD2 identical over 9 bases. V lost 3 bases, J lost 3 bases, and 5 bases stayed unmatched. Germline V lookup: CDR1 SGDLS, CDR2 YYNGEE. There are 15 residues in the CDR3. In nucleotides, the CDR3 is TGTGCCAGCAGCGATAGCGGGAGTGGGACAGATACGCAGTATTTT. This sequence encodes CASSDSGSGTDTQYF.

The chain carries TRBV27 and TRBJ1-6, with 10 bases identical to TRBD1. V lost 6 bases and J lost 7; bases outside the gene matches: 6. The CDR3 is 15 amino acids. Germline CDR1 MNHEY, CDR2 SMNVEV (reference sequence). The chain's CDR3 is CASSPMGQGNSPLHF. CDR3 nucleotide sequence: TGTGCCAGCAGCCCAATGGGACAGGGGAATTCACCCCTCCACTTT.

This rearrangement joins TRBV7-6 to TRBJ2-7, with D maybe TRBD2 (5 bases). Germline CDR1 is SGHVS and CDR2 is FNYEAQ. The CDR3 has 17 residues. V was clipped by 0 bases and J by 6 bases, with 21 bases between them. The CDR3 loop reads CASSLAQSPADLFEQYF. The CDR3 region has the DNA TGTGCCAGCAGCTTAGCGCAAAGTCCAGCGGACCTTTTCGAGCAGTACTTC.

The chain links TRBV5-1 to TRBJ1-1; 8 bases match TRBD1. Germline CDR1 is SGHRS and CDR2 is YFSETQ. The CDR3 has 16 residues. With 0 bases clipped from V and 0 bases from J, the junction kept 4 bases outside the gene matches. The CDR3 region is CASSLGQGQMNTEAFF. CDR3 DNA sequence: TGCGCCAGCAGCTTGGGACAGGGGCAAATGAACACTGAAGCTTTCTTT.

CDR3 coding DNA: TGTGCGGGGACAGGGAAATCACCCCTCCACTTT. Its translation is CAGTGKSPLHF. The chain links TRBV28 to TRBJ1-6; 9 positions match TRBD1. This CDR3 contains 11 residues. The germline CDR1 and CDR2 sequences are MDHEN and SYDVKM.

The chain has TRBV28 and TRBJ1-4, with D maybe TRBD1 (5 bases). Trimming pared 1 base from V and 8 bases from J, leaving 11 bases between. This CDR3 spans 14 amino acids. In germline, CDR1 is MDHEN, CDR2 SYDVKM. CDR3: CASSLSGVVEKLFF. CDR3 DNA sequence: TGTGCCAGCAGTTTATCGGGGGTGGTCGAAAAACTGTTTTTT.

The J gene is TRBJ2-7, the V gene TRBV5-4, with D hard to call. Germline V gene sequence: CDR1 SGHNT, CDR2 YYREEE (reference sequence). V was shortened by 0 bases and J by 3 bases, with 7 bases between the two germline ends. The CDR3 has 13 residues. CDR3 DNA sequence: TGTGCCAGCAGCTTGGGCGGATACTACGAGCAGTACTTC. It is translated as CASSLGGYYEQYF. Full variable domain (missing parts from reference TRBV5-4 and TRBJ2-7): ETGVTQSPTHLIKTRGQQVTLRCSSQSGHNTVSWYQQALGQGPQFIFQYYREEENGRGNFPPRFSGLQFPNYSSELNVNALELDDSALYLCASSLGGYYEQYFGPGTRLTVT.

The chain couples TRBV6-6 to TRBJ2-7; 10 bases fit TRBD2. This CDR3 contains 13 residues. In germline, CDR1 is MNHNY, CDR2 SVGAGI (reference sequence). In DNA form, the CDR3 reads TGTGCCAGCAGTTTCGAAGGACTAGCGGCGTCTCAAGTA. Translating it yields CASSFEGLAASQV.

This chain links TRBV27 with TRBJ1-1, with D maybe TRBD1 (6 bases). Looked up from germline, CDR1 is MNHEY and CDR2 is SMNVEV (reference sequence). V was shortened by 6 bases and J by 0 bases, with 14 bases between the two germline ends. The CDR3 has 15 residues. The CDR3 DNA is TGTGCCAGCAGGGGGGGGGCCAGCATGAACACTGAAGCTTTCTTT. Amino acid sequence: CASRGGASMNTEAFF.

The chain employs TRBV5-4 and TRBJ2-4, with 8 bases that match TRBD2. Germline V gene lookup returns CDR1 SGHNT and CDR2 YYREEE (reference sequence). The J segment lost 3 bases and the V segment lost 4 bases, leaving 9 bases of the junction unmatched. CDR3 size: 16 residues. The CDR3 here is CASSERAGVVKNIQYF. DNA for the CDR3: TGTGCCAGCAGCGAAAGAGCGGGAGTCGTCAAAAACATTCAGTACTTC.

This clone was seen a handful of times. The chain is built from TRBV5-4 and TRBJ2-7, with D tentatively TRBD2 (6 bases). V was trimmed by 3 bases and J by 2 bases, leaving 12 bases between them. Germline CDR1 SGHNT, CDR2 YYREEE (reference sequence). The CDR3 covers 14 residues. DNA of the CDR3: TGTGCCAGCAGCTGGGGGGTTCCGACCTACGAGCAGTACTTC. Its translation is CASSWGVPTYEQYF. Looking up the rest from reference TRBV5-4 and TRBJ2-7 gives the full variable domain: ETGVTQSPTHLIKTRGQQVTLRCSSQSGHNTVSWYQQALGQGPQFIFQYYREEENGRGNFPPRFSGLQFPNYSSELNVNALELDDSALYLCASSWGVPTYEQYFGPGTRLTVT.

This clone was found once. The V and J genes are TRBV28 and TRBJ2-5; TRBD2 is a possible D gene (5 bases). V dropped 4 bases and J dropped 4 bases, with 19 bases sitting between them. The CDR3 loop spans 16 amino acids. Germline CDR1 and CDR2: MDHEN and SYDVKM. CDR3 DNA sequence: TGTGCCAGCAGTTCGAAGCGGAGCGGCAAATTAGAGACCCAGTACTTC. Protein product: CASSSKRSGKLETQYF.

V and J are TRBV27 and TRBJ1-1; D is perhaps TRBD1 (6 bases). This CDR3 has 13 residues. CDR1 MNHEY and CDR2 SMNVEV come from the germline V gene (reference sequence). With 6 bases removed from V and 5 bases from J, the gap between germline ends came to 13 bases. The CDR3 spells CASRLQGRTEAFF. The CDR3 nucleotides are TGTGCCAGCAGGTTACAGGGTAGGACTGAAGCTTTCTTT.

The gene calls are TRBV29-1 and TRBJ1-2, with 7 bases lining up with TRBD1. Trimming removed 0 bases from V and 5 bases from J; junction bases left unmatched: 9. Looked up from germline, CDR1 is SQVTM and CDR2 is ANQGSEA. The CDR3 is made up of 15 amino acids. CDR3 residues: CSVEEPATGRYGYTF. The CDR3 DNA reads as TGCAGCGTTGAAGAACCCGCGACAGGGAGGTATGGCTACACCTTC. Based on the CDR3 plus reference TRBV29-1 and TRBJ1-2, the full variable domain is SAVISQKPSRDICQRGTSLTIQCQVDSQVTMMFWYRQQPGQSLTLIATANQGSEATYESGFVIDKFPISRPNLTFSTLTVSNMSPEDSSIYLCSVEEPATGRYGYTFGSGTRLTVV.

The chain uses TRBV19 and TRBJ2-1, with TRBD2 identical over 10 bases. The CDR3 has 16 residues. Trimming cost V 5 bases and J 10 bases; bases outside gene matches: 14. Germline lookup yields CDR1 LNHDA and CDR2 SQIVND (reference sequence). The CDR3 sequence is CASSPGKASGSGEQFF. In DNA, the CDR3 is TGTGCCAGTAGTCCCGGTAAGGCTAGCGGGAGTGGCGAGCAGTTCTTC.

This rearrangement joins TRBV5-1 to TRBJ2-7; a weak D match, TRBD1 (7 bases). CDR1 and CDR2 from the germline V gene are SGHRS and YFSETQ. Deletions cut 5 bases from V and 6 bases from J, with 18 bases between. The CDR3 spans 14 residues. The CDR3 region has the DNA TGCGCCAGCAGGGAGGGGGCAGGGCGGGTCGAGCAGTACTTC. This sequence encodes CASREGAGRVEQYF. The whole variable domain, filled in from reference TRBV5-1 and TRBJ2-7, reads KAGVTQTPRYLIKTRGQQVTLSCSPISGHRSVSWYQQTPGQGLQFLFEYFSETQRNKGNFPGRFSGRQFSNSRSEMNVSTLELGDSALYLCASREGAGRVEQYFGPGTRLTVT.

The chain combines TRBV2 with TRBJ2-1, with 8 bases fitting TRBD1. V gave up 7 bases and J gave up 1 base; unmatched junction bases: 9. The germline gives CDR1 SNHLY, CDR2 FYNNEI. The CDR3 length is 16 residues. CDR3 nucleotide sequence: TGTGCCAGCACCGACAGGGGCATCTTTTCCTACAATGAGCAGTTCTTC. Amino acids: CASTDRGIFSYNEQFF.

The chain couples TRBV5-1 to TRBJ2-7, with 8 bases identical to TRBD1. J lost 0 bases, V lost 0 bases, and 2 bases had no gene match. Germline CDR1 SGHRS, CDR2 YFSETQ. The length of the CDR3 is 15 residues. As DNA, the CDR3 is TGCGCCAGCAGCTTGGTTACAGGGGGCTCCTACGAGCAGTACTTC. As protein: CASSLVTGGSYEQYF. Looking up the rest from reference TRBV5-1 and TRBJ2-7 gives the full variable domain: KAGVTQTPRYLIKTRGQQVTLSCSPISGHRSVSWYQQTPGQGLQFLFEYFSETQRNKGNFPGRFSGRQFSNSRSEMNVSTLELGDSALYLCASSLVTGGSYEQYFGPGTRLTVT.

The chain combines TRBV9 with TRBJ2-5; the match to TRBD2 covers 7 bases. The CDR3 sequence is 14 residues long. Germline V gene lookup returns CDR1 SGDLS and CDR2 YYNGEE. J lost 5 bases, V lost 1 base, and 5 bases had no gene match. In DNA form, the CDR3 reads TGTGCCAGCAGCGTACTGGCGGGAGCGGAGACCCAGTACTTC. Translating it yields CASSVLAGAETQYF. The entire variable domain, with the rest obtained from reference TRBV9 and TRBJ2-5, is as follows: DSGVTQTPKHLITATGQRVTLRCSPRSGDLSVYWYQQSLDQGLQFLIQYYNGEERAKGNILERFSAQQFPDLHSELNLSSLELGDSALYFCASSVLAGAETQYFGPGTRLLVL.